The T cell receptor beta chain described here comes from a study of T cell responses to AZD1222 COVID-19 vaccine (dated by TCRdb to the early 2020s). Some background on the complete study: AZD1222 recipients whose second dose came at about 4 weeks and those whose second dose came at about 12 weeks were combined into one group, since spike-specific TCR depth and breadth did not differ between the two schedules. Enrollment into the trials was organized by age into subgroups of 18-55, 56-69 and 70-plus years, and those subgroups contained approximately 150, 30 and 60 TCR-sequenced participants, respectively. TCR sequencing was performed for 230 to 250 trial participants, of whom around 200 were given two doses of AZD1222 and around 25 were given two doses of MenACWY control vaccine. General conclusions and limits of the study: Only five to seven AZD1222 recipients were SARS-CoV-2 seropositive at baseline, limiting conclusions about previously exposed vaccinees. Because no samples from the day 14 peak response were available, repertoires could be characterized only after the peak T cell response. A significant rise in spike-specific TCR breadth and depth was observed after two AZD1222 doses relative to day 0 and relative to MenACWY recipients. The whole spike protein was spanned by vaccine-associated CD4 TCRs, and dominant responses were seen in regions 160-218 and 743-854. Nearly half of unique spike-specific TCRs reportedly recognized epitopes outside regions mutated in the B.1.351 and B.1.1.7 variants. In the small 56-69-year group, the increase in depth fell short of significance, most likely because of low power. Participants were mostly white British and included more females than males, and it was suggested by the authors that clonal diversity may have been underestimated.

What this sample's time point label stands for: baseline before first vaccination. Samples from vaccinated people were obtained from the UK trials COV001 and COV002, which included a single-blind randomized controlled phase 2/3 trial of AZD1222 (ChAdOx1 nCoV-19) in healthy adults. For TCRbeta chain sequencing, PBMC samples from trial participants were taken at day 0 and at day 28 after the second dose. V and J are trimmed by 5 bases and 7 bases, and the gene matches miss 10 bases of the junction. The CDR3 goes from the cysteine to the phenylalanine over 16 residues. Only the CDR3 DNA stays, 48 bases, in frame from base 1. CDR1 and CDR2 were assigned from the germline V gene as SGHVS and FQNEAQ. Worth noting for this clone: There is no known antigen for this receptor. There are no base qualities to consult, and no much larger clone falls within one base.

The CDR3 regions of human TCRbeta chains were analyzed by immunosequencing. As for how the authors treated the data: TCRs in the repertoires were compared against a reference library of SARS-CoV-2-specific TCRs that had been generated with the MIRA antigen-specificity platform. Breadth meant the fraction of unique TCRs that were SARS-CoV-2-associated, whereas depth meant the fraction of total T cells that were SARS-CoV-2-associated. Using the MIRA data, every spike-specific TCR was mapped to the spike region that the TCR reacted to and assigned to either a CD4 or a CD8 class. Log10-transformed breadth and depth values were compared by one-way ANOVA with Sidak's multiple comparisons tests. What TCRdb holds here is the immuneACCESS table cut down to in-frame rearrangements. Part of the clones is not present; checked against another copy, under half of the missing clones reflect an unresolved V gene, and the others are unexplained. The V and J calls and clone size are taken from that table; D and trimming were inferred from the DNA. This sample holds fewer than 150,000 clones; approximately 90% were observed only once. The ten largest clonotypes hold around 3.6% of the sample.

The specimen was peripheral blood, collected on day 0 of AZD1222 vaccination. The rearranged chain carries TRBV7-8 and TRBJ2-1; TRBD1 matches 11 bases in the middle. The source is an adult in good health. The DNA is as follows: TGTGCCAGCAGCCTAAGACCGGGACAGGGGGTGAATGAGCAGTTCTTC. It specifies CASSLRPGQGVNEQFF.